Listed below are T cell receptor beta chains from one sample, sequenced in a study of cytomegalovirus exposure and HLA in healthy donors. Using immunoSEQ multiplex PCR, the repertoire was profiled, and TCRdb retains in-frame clones only, with some absent. This table has approximately 100,000 clones, about 80% appearing once. The specimen sequenced was PBMCs. All receptors come from a man aged 18 to 30 in good health and CMV-seropositive. Each CDR3 is given without its conserved first and last residue.

TRBV28,TRBJ1-5,ASNPTGISQPQH
TRBV7-9,TRBJ2-3,ASSFPGGPVDTQY
TRBV30,TRBJ2-3,AWSFPISGGARATQY
TRBV6-1,TRBJ1-5,ASSGRQGDQPQH
TRBV5-1,TRBJ2-1,ASSLSGTGYNEQF
TRBV5-1,TRBJ1-6,ASSHLAPGQRDNSPLH
TRBV25-1,TRBJ2-7,ASSRTSSYEQY
TRBV7-9,TRBJ2-1,ASRSGQGGEQF
TRBV5-1,TRBJ2-5,ASSATGTGGSPETQY
TRBV27,TRBJ2-6,ASSLGTFSSGANVLT
TRBV18,TRBJ1-1,ASSPPSTPNTEAF
TRBV28,TRBJ2-3,ASRLGVGGATDTQY
TRBV10-2,TRBJ2-5,ASRGTSGGETQY
TRBV6-4,TRBJ2-2,ASSAGDTGELF
TRBV19,TRBJ1-5,ASSRRDSRSGQPQH
TRBV4-1,TRBJ2-7,ASSQEKQGGTYEQY
TRBV29-1,TRBJ2-1,SVGGLAGGHFQHSSYNEQF
TRBV5-4,TRBJ2-7,ASNYRGSLYGEQY
TRBV6-6,TRBJ2-7,ASSPGSAYEQY
TRBV5-1,TRBJ2-2,ASSLRTSGTGELF
TRBV10-3,TRBJ2-5,ATGATGAQETQY
TRBV19,TRBJ1-2,ASSIVTGVDYGYT
TRBV27,TRBJ2-7,ASSRQNRYEQY
TRBV2,TRBJ2-5,ASSSHQETQY
TRBV6-1,TRBJ1-6,ASKAGLNSPLH
TRBV5-1,TRBJ2-1,ASSPGTGRSEQF
TRBV5-6,TRBJ2-1,ASSPEGYNEQF
TRBV6-6,TRBJ2-3,ASSYGSGAPSETQY
TRBV28,TRBJ1-1,AIQGTGGYTEAF
TRBV7-8,TRBJ2-7,ASSFSRGAYNSYEQY
TRBV7-9,TRBJ2-5,ASSLERVQETQY
TRBV19,TRBJ1-6,ASSIPGGDSPLH
TRBV9,TRBJ1-2,ASSARAQGANNGYT
TRBV6-6,TRBJ1-1,ASSSTGGRNTEAF
TRBV2,TRBJ1-1,ASSDSRGIAEAF
TRBV29-1,TRBJ1-1,SVESADRDYYPEAF
TRBV27,TRBJ1-4,ASSWSRAGTNEKLF
TRBV5-5,TRBJ1-5,ASSWDSGYSNQPQH
TRBV4-2,TRBJ2-1,ASSQILAGDNEQF
TRBV2,TRBJ1-3,ASSEGRGGNTIY
TRBV7-8,TRBJ2-6,ASSFALRDRVAGANVLT
TRBV7-2,TRBJ2-7,ASSPHGAGGSLYEQY
TRBV2,TRBJ2-1,ASRGGRGDYNEQF
TRBV5-4,TRBJ1-5,ASSLGGGNQPQH
TRBV5-1,TRBJ1-1,ASSLGGGGRADTEAF
TRBV7-8,TRBJ1-5,ASSPWVWDRGSSSNQPQH
TRBV30,TRBJ1-1,AWSVRGGSPAWRAF
TRBV9,TRBJ2-1,ASSVDPSGGALRGNNEQF
TRBV6-6,TRBJ2-3,ASSTGTDTQY
TRBV30,TRBJ1-1,AWSKQGGEAF
TRBV27,TRBJ2-7,ASRKVGRGYEQY
TRBV7-6,TRBJ2-7,ASSLDAGGNEQY
TRBV7-9,TRBJ1-5,ASSADREGQPQH
TRBV18,TRBJ2-1,ASSPGTSRYNEQF
TRBV19,TRBJ1-1,ASSIVSSIMNTEAF
TRBV2,TRBJ1-1,ASSEDRGRVMNTEAF
TRBV19,TRBJ2-7,ASSNPGTGNEVQY